The rows below give T cell receptor beta chains drawn from one sample of a study of response to subunit inactivated influenza vaccine. TCRdb fed the RT-PCR reads into MiXCR, producing one record per CDR3 protein. The repertoire holds approximately 530,000 distinct CDR3 sequences, with 7.2% as singletons. Sequences were derived from PBMCs from blood, sampled 23 months after vaccination. The source of these receptors is a man aged 50 to 75 who received an inactivated influenza vaccine. Both conserved end residues are part of each CDR3. The D gene is left open where the match is weak. Expanded clones are given a class, and other clones once, few, many or no size at all.

j_call: TRBJ2-7
clone_size: .
d_call: .
v_call: TRBV7-9
cdr3_nt: TGTGCCAGCAGCAGGAGTGTGAGCTACGAGCAGTACTTC
cdr3_aa: CASSRSVSYEQYF

j_call: TRBJ1-1
clone_size: .
d_call: .
v_call: TRBV20-1
cdr3_nt: TGCAGTGCTAGAGTCACAGGTCCGAACACTGAAGCTTTCTTT
cdr3_aa: CSARVTGPNTEAFF

j_call: TRBJ2-5
clone_size: .
d_call: TRBD2
v_call: TRBV24-1
cdr3_nt: TGTGCCACCAGTGACACACTAGCGAGGAGGGAGACCCAGTACTTC
cdr3_aa: CATSDTLARRETQYF

j_call: TRBJ2-7
clone_size: .
d_call: .
v_call: TRBV6-6
cdr3_nt: TGTGCCACTGGGGGGGGCAACGAGCAGTACTTC
cdr3_aa: CATGGGNEQYF

j_call: TRBJ2-7
clone_size: .
d_call: TRBD1
v_call: TRBV12-3/TRBV12-4
cdr3_nt: TGTGCCAGCAGTTTTGGACAGGGGATCTCCTACGAGCAGTACTTC
cdr3_aa: CASSFGQGISYEQYF

j_call: TRBJ2-5
clone_size: .
d_call: TRBD2
v_call: TRBV20-1
cdr3_nt: TGCAGTGCTGCCTCTAGCGGTGGGGGGCAAGAGACCCAGTACTTC
cdr3_aa: CSAASSGGGQETQYF

j_call: TRBJ2-7
clone_size: many
d_call: TRBD2
v_call: TRBV5-5
cdr3_nt: TGTGCCAGCAGCTGGAATGTAGCGGGAGGGAACTCCTACGAGCAGTACTTC
cdr3_aa: CASSWNVAGGNSYEQYF

j_call: TRBJ2-1
clone_size: many
d_call: TRBD2
v_call: TRBV20-1
cdr3_nt: TGCAGTGCTAGAGGGGGACTAGGGAATCGAAATGAGCAGTTCTTC
cdr3_aa: CSARGGLGNRNEQFF

j_call: TRBJ2-1
clone_size: many
d_call: .
v_call: TRBV3-1
cdr3_nt: TGTGCCAGCAGCCAGGCCGGGATTATCAGGGACAATGAGCAGTTCTTC
cdr3_aa: CASSQAGIIRDNEQFF

j_call: TRBJ2-1
clone_size: many
d_call: .
v_call: TRBV20-1
cdr3_nt: TGCAGTGCCCCATACAATGAGCAGTTCTTC
cdr3_aa: CSAPYNEQFF

j_call: TRBJ2-1
clone_size: many
d_call: TRBD2
v_call: TRBV3-1
cdr3_nt: TGTGCCAGCAGCCAAGGATCTAGCGGAAGGGATGAGCAGTTCTTC
cdr3_aa: CASSQGSSGRDEQFF

j_call: TRBJ2-7
clone_size: many
d_call: TRBD2
v_call: TRBV6-2/TRBV6-3
cdr3_nt: TGTGCCAGCCGAAATGGCGGGACTAGCGGGGGTTACGAGCAGTACTTC
cdr3_aa: CASRNGGTSGGYEQYF

j_call: TRBJ2-3
clone_size: .
d_call: TRBD2
v_call: TRBV10-3
cdr3_nt: TGTGCCATTCAATCGACTAGCGGGAGTTATGGTACGCAGTATTTT
cdr3_aa: CAIQSTSGSYGTQYF

j_call: TRBJ2-3
clone_size: .
d_call: .
v_call: TRBV29-1
cdr3_nt: TGCAGCGTTGAACATGGGGCTCCAGATACGCAGTATTTT
cdr3_aa: CSVEHGAPDTQYF

j_call: TRBJ2-2
clone_size: .
d_call: .
v_call: TRBV11-2
cdr3_nt: TGTGCCAGCAGCGGGTTTAGCACGAACACCGGGGAGCTGTTTTTT
cdr3_aa: CASSGFSTNTGELFF

j_call: TRBJ2-3
clone_size: many
d_call: .
v_call: TRBV20-1
cdr3_nt: TGCAGCAAAAGGGGAGGAGGGGCGGTAGATACGCAGTATTTT
cdr3_aa: CSKRGGGAVDTQYF

j_call: TRBJ2-2
clone_size: many
d_call: TRBD1
v_call: TRBV10-3
cdr3_nt: TGTGCCATCTGGCAGGGGGCGAAAACCGGGGAGCTGTTTTTT
cdr3_aa: CAIWQGAKTGELFF

j_call: TRBJ2-5
clone_size: many
d_call: .
v_call: TRBV18
cdr3_nt: TGTGCCAGCTCACCAATACAGAAAAATTACCAAGAGACCCAGTACTTC
cdr3_aa: CASSPIQKNYQETQYF

j_call: TRBJ2-2
clone_size: .
d_call: TRBD2
v_call: TRBV10-3
cdr3_nt: TGTGCCATCAGTGAGTCGGGTCTAGCGGGAGAGACCGGGGAGCTGTTTTTT
cdr3_aa: CAISESGLAGETGELFF

j_call: TRBJ2-5
clone_size: few
d_call: .
v_call: TRBV11-1
cdr3_nt: TGTGCCAGCGGACTAGGGGGGTACCAAGAGACCCAGTACTTC
cdr3_aa: CASGLGGYQETQYF

j_call: TRBJ1-5
clone_size: .
d_call: .
v_call: TRBV28
cdr3_nt: TGTGCCAGCAGTACTACCGGGACCCCGGCCCAGCCCCAGCATTTT
cdr3_aa: CASSTTGTPAQPQHF

j_call: TRBJ1-2
clone_size: many
d_call: TRBD1
v_call: TRBV7-9
cdr3_nt: TGTGCCAGCAGCTCGACAGGGTTCTATGGCTACACCTTC
cdr3_aa: CASSSTGFYGYTF

j_call: TRBJ1-1
clone_size: many
d_call: .
v_call: TRBV12-3/TRBV12-4
cdr3_nt: TGTGCCAGCAGTTGGTCCAGGGGGAACACTGAAGCTTTCTTT
cdr3_aa: CASSWSRGNTEAFF

j_call: TRBJ1-2
clone_size: .
d_call: .
v_call: TRBV5-5
cdr3_nt: TGTGCCAGCAGCTTGGAGGCGACGAGAGGCTACACCTTC
cdr3_aa: CASSLEATRGYTF

j_call: TRBJ2-7
clone_size: many
d_call: TRBD1
v_call: TRBV25-1
cdr3_nt: TGTGCCAGCACCCTCGGGACAGGGGTCTCCTACGAGCAGTACTTC
cdr3_aa: CASTLGTGVSYEQYF

j_call: TRBJ2-2
clone_size: many
d_call: TRBD1
v_call: TRBV4-3
cdr3_nt: TGCGCCAGCAGCCTGGACAGGGGGAACACCGGGGAGCTGTTTTTT
cdr3_aa: CASSLDRGNTGELFF

j_call: TRBJ2-5
clone_size: .
d_call: TRBD2
v_call: TRBV7-2
cdr3_nt: TGTGCCAGCAGCGCAGCCGGGACTAGCGGGCAAGAGACCCAGTACTTC
cdr3_aa: CASSAAGTSGQETQYF

j_call: TRBJ2-7
clone_size: .
d_call: .
v_call: TRBV6-2/TRBV6-3
cdr3_nt: TGTGCCAGCAGTTACCAGGGAATCCCCTCCTACGAGCAGTACTTC
cdr3_aa: CASSYQGIPSYEQYF

j_call: TRBJ2-3
clone_size: .
d_call: TRBD2
v_call: TRBV5-6
cdr3_nt: TGTGCCAGCAGCTTGACGGGACTAGCGGGGATCCGCACAGATACGCAGTATTTT
cdr3_aa: CASSLTGLAGIRTDTQYF

j_call: TRBJ2-5
clone_size: .
d_call: .
v_call: TRBV4-2
cdr3_nt: TGTGCCAGCAGCCAAGACGCCGGCCGACAAGAGACCCAGTACTTC
cdr3_aa: CASSQDAGRQETQYF

j_call: TRBJ2-3
clone_size: .
d_call: .
v_call: TRBV7-3
cdr3_nt: TGTGCCAGCAGCTCAAATGGACTGGACACAGATACGCAGTATTTT
cdr3_aa: CASSSNGLDTDTQYF

j_call: TRBJ2-7
clone_size: few
d_call: .
v_call: TRBV4-3
cdr3_nt: TGCGCCAGCAGCCAAGAGTGGGACAGCGGGGACGAGCAGTACTTC
cdr3_aa: CASSQEWDSGDEQYF

j_call: TRBJ1-1
clone_size: many
d_call: .
v_call: TRBV7-9
cdr3_nt: TGTGCCAGCAGCTTTGCAGGGGCCCGGAACACTGAAGCTTTCTTT
cdr3_aa: CASSFAGARNTEAFF

j_call: TRBJ2-1
clone_size: .
d_call: TRBD2
v_call: TRBV4-3
cdr3_nt: TGCGCCAGCAGCCAAGATCTTTCGAGGAGTGCTAGCGGGGGGGCCGATGAGCAGTTCTTC
cdr3_aa: CASSQDLSRSASGGADEQFF

j_call: TRBJ1-4
clone_size: .
d_call: .
v_call: TRBV5-1
cdr3_nt: TGCGCCAGCAGGCCCGTGTTAGGGTCTGAAAAACTGTTTTTT
cdr3_aa: CASRPVLGSEKLFF

j_call: TRBJ2-3
clone_size: many
d_call: TRBD2
v_call: TRBV20-1
cdr3_nt: TGCAGTTTTACTCGACTAGCGGGAGGCACAGATACGCAGTATTTT
cdr3_aa: CSFTRLAGGTDTQYF

j_call: TRBJ1-2
clone_size: .
d_call: .
v_call: TRBV4-3
cdr3_nt: TGCGCCAGCAGCCAAGATCTGACGGGGGACTATGGCTACACCTTC
cdr3_aa: CASSQDLTGDYGYTF

j_call: TRBJ2-1
clone_size: many
d_call: .
v_call: TRBV21-1
cdr3_nt: TGTGCCAGCAGCAAATATCTGGTGGGTAGCGGGAGATTAGCGCATAGTGAGCAGTTCTTC
cdr3_aa: CASSKYLVGSGRLAHSEQFF

j_call: TRBJ2-3
clone_size: .
d_call: .
v_call: TRBV30
cdr3_nt: TGTGCCTGGAGTGAGGCCCTGGGCAGGGGATATTACACAGATACGCAGTATTTT
cdr3_aa: CAWSEALGRGYYTDTQYF

j_call: TRBJ2-5
clone_size: .
d_call: TRBD1
v_call: TRBV15
cdr3_nt: TGTGCCACCAGCAGAGGGGACAGCGCCGAGACCCAGTACTTC
cdr3_aa: CATSRGDSAETQYF

j_call: TRBJ1-4
clone_size: .
d_call: .
v_call: TRBV2
cdr3_nt: TGTGCCAGCAGTGAAATTAGTAATGAAAAACTGTTTTTT
cdr3_aa: CASSEISNEKLFF

j_call: TRBJ2-4
clone_size: .
d_call: .
v_call: TRBV28
cdr3_nt: TGTGCCAGCAGTACTACGGGCCCCATCCGGAACATTCAGTACTTC
cdr3_aa: CASSTTGPIRNIQYF

j_call: TRBJ1-5
clone_size: many
d_call: .
v_call: TRBV2
cdr3_nt: TGTGCCAGCAGAACGGTACAGGGAAACAATCAGCCCCAGCATTTT
cdr3_aa: CASRTVQGNNQPQHF

j_call: TRBJ2-5
clone_size: few
d_call: TRBD2
v_call: TRBV7-2
cdr3_nt: TGTGCCAGCAGCTTAGCCTCACCGGGAGGGGGGGAGACCCAGTACTTC
cdr3_aa: CASSLASPGGGETQYF

j_call: TRBJ1-5
clone_size: .
d_call: .
v_call: TRBV11-2
cdr3_nt: TGTGCCAGCAGCTTAGGCGACTCGGGAGGGGGTCAGCCCCAGCATTTT
cdr3_aa: CASSLGDSGGGQPQHF

j_call: TRBJ2-1
clone_size: few
d_call: .
v_call: TRBV9
cdr3_nt: TGTGCCAGCAGCGCTTCGGCTCGGGATGAGCAGTTCTTC
cdr3_aa: CASSASARDEQFF

j_call: TRBJ2-5
clone_size: few
d_call: TRBD1
v_call: TRBV28
cdr3_nt: TGTGCCAGCAGTCAACGGACAGGGTGGGAGACCCAGTACTTC
cdr3_aa: CASSQRTGWETQYF

j_call: TRBJ2-3
clone_size: few
d_call: TRBD2
v_call: TRBV20-1
cdr3_nt: TGCAGTGCTAGCCAATCTAGCGGGAGTGCGGATACGCAGTATTTT
cdr3_aa: CSASQSSGSADTQYF

j_call: TRBJ2-7
clone_size: few
d_call: .
v_call: TRBV20-1
cdr3_nt: TGCAGTGCTAATCACCGGGATAACTACGAGCAGTACTTC
cdr3_aa: CSANHRDNYEQYF

j_call: TRBJ2-1
clone_size: many
d_call: TRBD2
v_call: TRBV12-3/TRBV12-4
cdr3_nt: TGTGCCAGCAGGGGCTTCGGGACTAGCCTATCCTACAATGAGCAGTTCTTC
cdr3_aa: CASRGFGTSLSYNEQFF

j_call: TRBJ2-3
clone_size: many
d_call: .
v_call: TRBV12-3/TRBV12-4
cdr3_nt: TGTGCCAGCAGTCCCCAATGGGGGCGGGATACGCAGTATTTT
cdr3_aa: CASSPQWGRDTQYF

j_call: TRBJ1-1
clone_size: few
d_call: .
v_call: TRBV7-2
cdr3_nt: TGTGCCAGCAGCGCAGTATTAGGGGGGGAGACTGAAGCTTTCTTT
cdr3_aa: CASSAVLGGETEAFF

j_call: TRBJ2-5
clone_size: .
d_call: TRBD1
v_call: TRBV4-2
cdr3_nt: TGTGCCAGCAGCCAAGGGGGGACAGGGGGTGTGGAGACCCAGTACTTC
cdr3_aa: CASSQGGTGGVETQYF

j_call: TRBJ1-1
clone_size: few
d_call: .
v_call: TRBV4-3
cdr3_nt: TGCGCCAGCAGCCAAGATTGGGGCAGGGAACGAGGCACTGAAGCTTTCTTT
cdr3_aa: CASSQDWGRERGTEAFF

j_call: TRBJ1-3
clone_size: .
d_call: TRBD1
v_call: TRBV7-9
cdr3_nt: TGTGCCAGCAGCTTGGAACAGGGGACCACCATATATTTT
cdr3_aa: CASSLEQGTTIYF